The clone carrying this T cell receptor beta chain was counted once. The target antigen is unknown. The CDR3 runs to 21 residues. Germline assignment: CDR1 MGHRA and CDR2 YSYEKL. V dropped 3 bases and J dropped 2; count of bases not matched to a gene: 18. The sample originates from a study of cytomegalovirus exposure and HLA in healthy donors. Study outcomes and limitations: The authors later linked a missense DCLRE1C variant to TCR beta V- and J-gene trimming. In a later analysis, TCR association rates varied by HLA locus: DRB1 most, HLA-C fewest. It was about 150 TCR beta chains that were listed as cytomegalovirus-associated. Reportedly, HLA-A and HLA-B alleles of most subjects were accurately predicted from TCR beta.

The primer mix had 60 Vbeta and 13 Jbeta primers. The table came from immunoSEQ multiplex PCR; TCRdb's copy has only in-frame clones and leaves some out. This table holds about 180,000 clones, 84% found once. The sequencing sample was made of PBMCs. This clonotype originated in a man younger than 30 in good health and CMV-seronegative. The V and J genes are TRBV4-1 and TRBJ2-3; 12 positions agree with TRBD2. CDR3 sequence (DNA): TGCGCCAGCAGCCACGGCCGACTAGCGGGAGTGTGGCGGGGGACCACAGATACGCAGTATTTT. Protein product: CASSHGRLAGVWRGTTDTQYF.